One sample yielded the 5 T cell receptor beta chains listed below, sequenced in a study of blood T cell repertoires in COVID-19. The protocol was immunoSEQ multiplex PCR, while the TCRdb copy is restricted to in-frame clones and leaves out a portion. Among about 160,000 clones listed, more than 75% were seen once. The material sequenced was PBMCs or T cells enriched from blood (not recorded which). These receptors originate from a woman in her forties or fifties who had recovered from COVID-19.

The rearrangement joins TRBV10-2 to TRBJ2-2, with TRBD1 matching over 10 bases. V lost 8 bases to trimming and J lost 5 bases; unmatched junction nucleotides: 5. Germline V gene data show CDR1 as WSHSY and CDR2 as SAAADI. This CDR3 is built from 14 residues. The CDR3 reads CASQGQGRTGELFF. The CDR3 DNA reads TGCGCCAGCCAGGGACAGGGGAGGACCGGGGAGCTGTTTTTT.

V is TRBV2 and J is TRBJ1-1; a possible D gene is TRBD1 (6 bases). The CDR3 is made up of 15 amino acids. The germline V gene encodes CDR1 SNHLY and CDR2 FYNNEI. V lost 0 bases and J lost 4, with 12 bases in between. The CDR3 DNA is TGTGCCAGCAGTGAAGCGTGGGGGGGCCTCACTGAAGCTTTCTTT. This codes for CASSEAWGGLTEAFF.

The V and J genes are TRBV7-2 and TRBJ2-5; 9 positions agree with TRBD2. Trimming cost V 5 bases and J 3 bases; bases outside gene matches: 4. Germline CDR1 SGHTA, CDR2 FQGNSA. The CDR3 is 14 residues long. CDR3 residues: CASSQASGKETQYF. CDR3 in DNA: TGTGCCAGCAGCCAAGCTAGCGGGAAAGAGACCCAGTACTTC.

The chain has TRBV19 and TRBJ2-7; TRBD2 matches 13 bases. The CDR3 loop spans 18 amino acids. J lost 6 bases, V lost 0 bases, and 11 bases had no gene match. From germline, CDR1 is LNHDA and CDR2 SQIVND (reference sequence). The DNA of the CDR3 is TGTGCCAGTAGTATAGATGGGCCAGGACTAGCGGGAGTGGTCGAGCAGTACTTC. It translates to CASSIDGPGLAGVVEQYF.

This chain joins TRBV7-3 and TRBJ2-1, with TRBD2 matching 11 bases. The CDR3 is 17 residues long. V shed 3 bases and J 2 bases; nucleotides not matched to a gene: 6. Germline values: CDR1 SGHTA, CDR2 FQGTGA. CDR3 loop: CASSFTQGLAAYNEQFF. The CDR3 DNA reads TGTGCCAGCAGCTTCACCCAGGGACTAGCGGCCTACAATGAGCAGTTCTTC.